This note documents a single T cell receptor (beta chain) sequence. Antigen unknown. These data come from a study of T cell responses to AZD1222 COVID-19 vaccine. In germline, CDR1 is LGHDT, CDR2 YNNKEL (reference sequence). With 1 base clipped from V and 5 bases from J, the junction kept 7 bases outside the gene matches. The CDR3 covers 16 residues. Clones were read by immunoSEQ multiplex PCR, and TCRdb kept only the in-frame ones, dropping some. The table shows over 150,000 clones, with more than 80% occurring only once. Study-wide results and caveats: Rises in breadth and depth of Spike-specific TCRs came after two AZD1222 doses.

Sequenced material: peripheral blood, taken on day 0 of AZD1222 vaccination. This TCR came from an adult in good health. V usage is TRBV3-1 (or the pseudogene TRBV3-2) and J usage is TRBJ2-5, with TRBD2 matching over 10 bases. CDR3 nucleotide sequence: TGTGCCAGCAGCCAAGGGCCTAGCGGGGGCGTGGAGACCCAGTACTTC. Amino acid sequence: CASSQGPSGGVETQYF.